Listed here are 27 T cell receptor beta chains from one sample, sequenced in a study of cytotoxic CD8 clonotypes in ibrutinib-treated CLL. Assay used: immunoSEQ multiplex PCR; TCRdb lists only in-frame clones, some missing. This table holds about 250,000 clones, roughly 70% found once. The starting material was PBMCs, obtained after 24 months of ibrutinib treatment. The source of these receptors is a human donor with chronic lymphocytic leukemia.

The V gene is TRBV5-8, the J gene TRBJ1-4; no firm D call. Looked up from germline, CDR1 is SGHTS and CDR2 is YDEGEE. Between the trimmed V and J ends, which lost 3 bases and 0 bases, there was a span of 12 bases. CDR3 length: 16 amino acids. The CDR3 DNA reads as TGTGCCAGCAGCTGGGAGGACGGAGCAACTAATGAAAAACTGTTTTTT. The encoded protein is CASSWEDGATNEKLFF.

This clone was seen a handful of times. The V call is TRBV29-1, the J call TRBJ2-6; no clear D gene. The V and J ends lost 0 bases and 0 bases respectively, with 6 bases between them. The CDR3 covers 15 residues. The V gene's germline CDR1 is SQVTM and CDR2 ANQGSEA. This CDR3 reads CSVEEGHSGANVLTF. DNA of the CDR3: TGCAGCGTTGAAGAGGGTCACTCTGGGGCCAACGTCCTGACTTTC.

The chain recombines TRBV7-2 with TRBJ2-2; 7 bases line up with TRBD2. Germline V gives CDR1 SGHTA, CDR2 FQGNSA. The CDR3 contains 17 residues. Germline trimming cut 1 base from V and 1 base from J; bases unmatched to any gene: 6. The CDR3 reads CASSLVGGGMNTGELFF. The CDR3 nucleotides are TGTGCCAGCAGCTTAGTGGGGGGAGGGATGAACACCGGGGAGCTGTTTTTT.

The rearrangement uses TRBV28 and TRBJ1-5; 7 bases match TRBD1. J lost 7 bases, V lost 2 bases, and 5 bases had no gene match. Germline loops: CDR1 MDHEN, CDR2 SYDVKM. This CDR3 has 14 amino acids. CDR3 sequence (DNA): TGTGCCAGCAGTTTAGACAGGGTCGACCAGCCCCAGCATTTT. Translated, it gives CASSLDRVDQPQHF.

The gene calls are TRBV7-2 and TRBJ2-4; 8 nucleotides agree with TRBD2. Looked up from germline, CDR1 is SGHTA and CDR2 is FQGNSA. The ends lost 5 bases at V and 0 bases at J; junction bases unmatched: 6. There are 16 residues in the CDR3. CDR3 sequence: CASSRSGAGAKNIQYF. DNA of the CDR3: TGTGCCAGCAGCCGTAGCGGGGCGGGAGCCAAAAACATTCAGTACTTC.

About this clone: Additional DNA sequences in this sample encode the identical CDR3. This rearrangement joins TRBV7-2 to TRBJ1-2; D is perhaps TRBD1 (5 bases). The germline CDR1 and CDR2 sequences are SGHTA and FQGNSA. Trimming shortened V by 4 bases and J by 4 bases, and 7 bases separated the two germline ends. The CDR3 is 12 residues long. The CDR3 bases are TGTGCCAGCAGCTCCGGGGGCTATGGCTACACCTTC. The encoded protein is CASSSGGYGYTF.

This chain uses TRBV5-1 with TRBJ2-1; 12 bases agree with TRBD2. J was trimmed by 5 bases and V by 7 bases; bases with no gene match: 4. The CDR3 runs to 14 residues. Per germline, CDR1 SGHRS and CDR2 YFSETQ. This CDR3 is CASGGLAGHNEQFF. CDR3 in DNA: TGCGCCAGCGGGGGACTAGCGGGTCACAATGAGCAGTTCTTC.

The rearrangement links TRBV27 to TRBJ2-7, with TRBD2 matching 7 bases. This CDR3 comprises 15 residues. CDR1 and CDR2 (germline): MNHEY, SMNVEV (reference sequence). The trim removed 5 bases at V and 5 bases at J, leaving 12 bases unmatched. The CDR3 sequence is CASSMGFGLDNEQYF. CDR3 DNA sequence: TGTGCCAGCAGTATGGGCTTCGGACTAGACAACGAGCAGTACTTC.

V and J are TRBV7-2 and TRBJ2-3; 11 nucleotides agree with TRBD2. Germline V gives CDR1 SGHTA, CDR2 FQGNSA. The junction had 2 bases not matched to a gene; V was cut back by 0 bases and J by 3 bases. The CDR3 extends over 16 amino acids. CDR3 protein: CASSLAGTSGTDTQYF. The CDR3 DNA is TGTGCCAGCAGCTTAGCCGGGACTAGCGGAACAGATACGCAGTATTTT.

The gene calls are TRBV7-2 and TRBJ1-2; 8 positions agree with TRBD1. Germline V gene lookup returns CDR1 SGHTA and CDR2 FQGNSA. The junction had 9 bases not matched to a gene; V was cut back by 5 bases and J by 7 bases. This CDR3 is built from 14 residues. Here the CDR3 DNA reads TGTGCCAGCAGCCCACGGACAGGGCTGTCTGGCTACACCTTC. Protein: CASSPRTGLSGYTF.

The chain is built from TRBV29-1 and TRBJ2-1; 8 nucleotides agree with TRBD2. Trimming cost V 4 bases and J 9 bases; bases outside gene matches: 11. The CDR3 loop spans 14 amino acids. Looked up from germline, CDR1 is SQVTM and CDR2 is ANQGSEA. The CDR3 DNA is TGCAGCGTTGTAAAACTAGCGGAGGGGGGTGAGCAGTTCTTC. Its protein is CSVVKLAEGGEQFF.

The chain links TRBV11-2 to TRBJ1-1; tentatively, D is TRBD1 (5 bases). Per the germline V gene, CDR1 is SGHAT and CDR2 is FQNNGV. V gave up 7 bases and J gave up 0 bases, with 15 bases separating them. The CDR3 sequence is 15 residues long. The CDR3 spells CASMVTASMNTEAFF. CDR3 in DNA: TGTGCCAGCATGGTGACAGCCAGCATGAACACTGAAGCTTTCTTT.

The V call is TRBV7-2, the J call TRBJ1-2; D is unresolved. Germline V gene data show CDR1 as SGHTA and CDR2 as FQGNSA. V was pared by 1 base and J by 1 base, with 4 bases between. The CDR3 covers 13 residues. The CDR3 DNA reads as TGTGCCAGCAGCTTAGTCAATAACTATGGCTACACCTTC. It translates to CASSLVNNYGYTF.

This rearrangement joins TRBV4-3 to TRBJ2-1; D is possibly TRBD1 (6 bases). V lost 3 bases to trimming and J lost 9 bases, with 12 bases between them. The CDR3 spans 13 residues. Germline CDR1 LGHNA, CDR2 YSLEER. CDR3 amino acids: CASSHPGAVEQFF. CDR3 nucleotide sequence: TGCGCCAGCAGCCACCCAGGGGCGGTTGAGCAGTTCTTC.

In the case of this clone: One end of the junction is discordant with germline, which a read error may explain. The CDR3 region has the DNA TGTGCTAGCAGCCCAAGGAGTGGGACTAGCGAATACAATGAGCAGTTCTTC. Protein sequence: CASSPRSGTSEYNEQFF. The chain links TRBV7-7 to TRBJ2-1; 10 positions match TRBD2. Germline CDR1 is SSHAT and CDR2 is FNYEAQ (reference sequence). The CDR3 consists of 17 residues.

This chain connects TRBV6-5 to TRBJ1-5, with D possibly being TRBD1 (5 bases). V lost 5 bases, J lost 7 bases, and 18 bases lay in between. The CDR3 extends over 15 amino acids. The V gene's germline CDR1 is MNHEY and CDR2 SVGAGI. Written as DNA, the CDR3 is TGTGCCAGCAGTCCTACCGGGACGTCCAGGCAGCCCCAGCATTTT. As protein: CASSPTGTSRQPQHF.

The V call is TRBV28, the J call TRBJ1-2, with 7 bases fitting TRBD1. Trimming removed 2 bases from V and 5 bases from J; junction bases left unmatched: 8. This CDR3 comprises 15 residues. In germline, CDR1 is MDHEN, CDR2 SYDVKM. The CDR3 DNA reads TGTGCCAGCAGTTTACGACAGGGTGCCCTTTATGGCTACACCTTC. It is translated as CASSLRQGALYGYTF.

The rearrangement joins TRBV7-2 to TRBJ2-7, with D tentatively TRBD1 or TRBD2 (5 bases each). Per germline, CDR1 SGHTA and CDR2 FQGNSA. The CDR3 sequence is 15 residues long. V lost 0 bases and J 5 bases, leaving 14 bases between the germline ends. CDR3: CASSLAGRGLDEQYF. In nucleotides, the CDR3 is TGTGCCAGCAGCTTAGCGGGTCGGGGCCTGGACGAGCAGTACTTC.

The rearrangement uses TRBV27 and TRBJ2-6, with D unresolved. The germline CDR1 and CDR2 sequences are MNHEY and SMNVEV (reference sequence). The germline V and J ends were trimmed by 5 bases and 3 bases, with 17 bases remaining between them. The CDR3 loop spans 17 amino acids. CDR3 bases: TGTGCCAGCAGTCCCGACACCTCAAAGGGTGGGGCCAACGTCCTGACTTTC. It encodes CASSPDTSKGGANVLTF.

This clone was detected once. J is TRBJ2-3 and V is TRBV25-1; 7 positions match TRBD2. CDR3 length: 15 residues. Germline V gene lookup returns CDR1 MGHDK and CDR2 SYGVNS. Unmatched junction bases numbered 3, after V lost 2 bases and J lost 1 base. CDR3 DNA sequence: TGTGCCAGCAGTGAAGGGGAGGGGCGCACAGATACGCAGTATTTT. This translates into CASSEGEGRTDTQYF. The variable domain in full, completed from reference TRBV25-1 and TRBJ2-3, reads EADIYQTPRYLVIGTGKKITLECSQTMGHDKMYWYQQDPGMELHLIHYSYGVNSTEKGDLSSESTVSRIRTEHFPLTLESARPSHTSQYLCASSEGEGRTDTQYFGPGTRLTVL.

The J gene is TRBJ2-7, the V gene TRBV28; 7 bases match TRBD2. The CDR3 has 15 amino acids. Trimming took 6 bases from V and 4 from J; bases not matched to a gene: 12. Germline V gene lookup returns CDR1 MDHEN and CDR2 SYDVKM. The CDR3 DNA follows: TGTGCCAGCAGGGGGGGGGACCAGGCTTGGTACGAGCAGTACTTC. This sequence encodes CASRGGDQAWYEQYF.

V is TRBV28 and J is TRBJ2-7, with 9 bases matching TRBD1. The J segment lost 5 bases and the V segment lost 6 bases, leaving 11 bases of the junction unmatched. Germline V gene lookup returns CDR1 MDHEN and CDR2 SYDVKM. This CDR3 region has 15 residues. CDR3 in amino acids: CASRPLTGGLDEQYF. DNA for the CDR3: TGTGCCAGCAGACCCCTCACAGGGGGCCTGGACGAGCAGTACTTC.

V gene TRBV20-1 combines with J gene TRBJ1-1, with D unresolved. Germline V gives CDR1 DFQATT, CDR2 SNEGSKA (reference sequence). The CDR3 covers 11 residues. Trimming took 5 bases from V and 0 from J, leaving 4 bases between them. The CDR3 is CSAALNTEAFF. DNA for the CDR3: TGCAGTGCTGCACTGAACACTGAAGCTTTCTTT.

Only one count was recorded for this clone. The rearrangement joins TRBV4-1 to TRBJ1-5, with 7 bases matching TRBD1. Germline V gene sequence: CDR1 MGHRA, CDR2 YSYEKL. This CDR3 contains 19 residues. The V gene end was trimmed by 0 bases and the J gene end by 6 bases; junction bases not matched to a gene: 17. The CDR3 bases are TGCGCCAGCAGCCAAGATTTGGGAACAGGGGACGCCTGGGGTCAGCCCCAGCATTTT. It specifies CASSQDLGTGDAWGQPQHF.

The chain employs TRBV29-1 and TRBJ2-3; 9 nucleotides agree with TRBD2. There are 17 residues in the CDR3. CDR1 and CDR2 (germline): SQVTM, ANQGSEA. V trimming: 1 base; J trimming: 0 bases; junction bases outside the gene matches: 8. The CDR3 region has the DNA TGCAGCGTTGAAGGTGTAGGAACTAGCGGGAGCACAGATACGCAGTATTTT. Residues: CSVEGVGTSGSTDTQYF.

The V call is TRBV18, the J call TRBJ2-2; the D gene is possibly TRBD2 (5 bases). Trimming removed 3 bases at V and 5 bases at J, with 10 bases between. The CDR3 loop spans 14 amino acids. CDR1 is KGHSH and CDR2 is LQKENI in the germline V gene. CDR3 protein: CASSPPTGTGELFF. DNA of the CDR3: TGTGCCAGCTCACCGCCGACGGGGACCGGGGAGCTGTTTTTT.

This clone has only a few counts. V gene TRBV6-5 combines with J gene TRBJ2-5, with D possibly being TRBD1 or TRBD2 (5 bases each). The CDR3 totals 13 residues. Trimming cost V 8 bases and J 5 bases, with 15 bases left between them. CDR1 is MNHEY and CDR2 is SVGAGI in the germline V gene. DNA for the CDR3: TGTGCCAGCCTGACGCCGGGGCGGGAGACCCAGTACTTC. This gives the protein CASLTPGRETQYF.